The 18 T cell receptor beta chains below were found in one sample sequenced in a study of blood T cell repertoires in COVID-19 (dated by TCRdb to 2020 to 2021). The protocol used for the library was the immunoSEQ multiplex PCR assay. TCRdb obtained this table from immuneACCESS and retained in-frame rearrangements with V and J assigned. These tables miss some clones; where compared with another copy, unresolved V genes account for less than half of the shortfall, and the remainder is unexplained. The sample includes about 78,000 clones, with under 80% observed a single time. The ten largest clones represent about a tenth of the sample. The sample comprised peripheral blood. The receptor set was obtained from a human donor in a cohort sampled during active COVID-19.

The chain uses TRBV19 and TRBJ1-4; 7 bases align to TRBD1. CDR3 length: 18 residues. V shed 4 bases and J 0 bases; nucleotides not matched to a gene: 11. Looked up from germline, CDR1 is LNHDA and CDR2 is SQIVND (reference sequence). CDR3 bases: TGTGCCAGTAGTACCCCTTCGGGACAGTTTGCAACTAATGAAAAACTGTTTTTT. It translates to CASSTPSGQFATNEKLFF.

The chain carries TRBV19 and TRBJ2-5, with 12 bases identical to TRBD2. Germline trimming cut 5 bases from V and 7 bases from J; bases unmatched to any gene: 8. This CDR3 has 15 residues. Germline V gene data show CDR1 as LNHDA and CDR2 as SQIVND (reference sequence). The CDR3 is CASSASSGGAATQYF. In DNA form, the CDR3 reads TGTGCCAGTAGTGCCTCTAGCGGGGGGGCGGCGACCCAGTACTTC. Full variable domain (missing parts from reference TRBV19 and TRBJ2-5): DGGITQSPKYLFRKEGQNVTLSCEQNLNHDAMYWYRQDPGQGLRLIYYSQIVNDFQKGDIAEGYSVSREKKESFPLTVTSAQKNPTAFYLCASSASSGGAATQYFGPGTRLLVL.

The chain joins TRBV18 to TRBJ1-1; 8 nucleotides match TRBD1. With V trimmed by 1 base and J by 6 bases, 7 bases remained unmatched. CDR1 and CDR2 (germline): KGHSH, LQKENI. CDR3 length: 15 amino acids. The CDR3 DNA reads TGTGCCAGCTCACCACTCGGACAGGGAACGGCTGAAGCTTTCTTT. This sequence encodes CASSPLGQGTAEAFF.

The chain has TRBV7-9 and TRBJ2-2; D is perhaps TRBD2 (6 bases). The CDR3 loop spans 16 amino acids. Trimming removed 5 bases at V and 4 bases at J, with 17 bases between. Germline CDR1 SEHNR, CDR2 FQNEAQ (reference sequence). The CDR3, as DNA: TGTGCCAGCAGCCCACACTTTTTGCGGGGCACCGGGGAGCTGTTTTTT. This codes for CASSPHFLRGTGELFF.

The J gene is TRBJ2-7, the V gene TRBV4-2, with D hard to call. Trimming shortened V by 4 bases and J by 3 bases, and 16 bases separated the two germline ends. The CDR3 runs to 15 residues. The germline gives CDR1 LGHNA, CDR2 YNFKEQ. In nucleotides, the CDR3 is TGTGCCAGCAGCCGGGCTGTAGGCACCGACTACGAGCAGTACTTC. It yields the protein CASSRAVGTDYEQYF.

The chain recombines TRBV19 with TRBJ1-1, with D possibly TRBD1 on 5 matching bases. Trimming shortened V by 4 bases and J by 4 bases, and 22 bases separated the two germline ends. The CDR3 is 17 residues long. Germline V gene data show CDR1 as LNHDA and CDR2 as SQIVND (reference sequence). The CDR3 DNA sequence: TGTGCCAGTAGTAACGGCAGGCCGCTAATTCAGGGCACTGAAGCTTTCTTT. It translates to CASSNGRPLIQGTEAFF.

This rearrangement joins TRBV29-1 to TRBJ2-7, with D maybe TRBD1 (6 bases). This CDR3 has 11 residues. Deletions cut 7 bases from V and 5 bases from J, with 12 bases between. Germline loops: CDR1 SQVTM, CDR2 ANQGSEA. The CDR3 DNA reads TGCAGCGGCGCACAGGGAGACGAGCAGTACTTC. Protein sequence: CSGAQGDEQYF.

The J gene is TRBJ1-3, the V gene TRBV30; perhaps TRBD1 as D (5 bases). Germline loops: CDR1 GTSNPN, CDR2 SVGIG (reference sequence). The V gene lost 4 bases and the J gene lost 0 bases, with 13 bases spanning the gap. The CDR3 runs 15 residues. The CDR3 sequence is CAWNRQSFSGNTIYF. Here the CDR3 DNA reads TGTGCCTGGAATAGACAGTCCTTCTCTGGAAACACCATATATTTT. The full variable domain, its missing parts supplied by reference TRBV30 and TRBJ1-3, is SQTIHQWPATLVQPVGSPLSLECTVEGTSNPNLYWYRQAAGRGLQLLFYSVGIGQISSEVPQNLSASRPQDRQFILSSKKLLLSDSGFYLCAWNRQSFSGNTIYFGEGSWLTVV.

The chain links TRBV5-4 to TRBJ2-3, with D tentatively TRBD1 (6 bases). The V and J ends lost 1 base and 3 bases respectively, with 6 bases between them. Per germline, CDR1 SGHNT and CDR2 YYREEE (reference sequence). The CDR3 totals 13 residues. CDR3 amino acids: CASSLTGTDTQYF. CDR3 bases: TGTGCCAGCAGCTTGACAGGGACAGATACGCAGTATTTT.

This clone was seen only a few times. The V call is TRBV27, the J call TRBJ2-6; no clear D. The CDR3 extends over 14 amino acids. Germline CDR1 is MNHEY and CDR2 is SMNVEV (reference sequence). The V end lost 11 bases, the J end lost 2 bases, and 13 bases lay between the germline ends. In DNA, the CDR3 is TGTGCCGTCAAGGAGTGGCCTGGGGCCAACGTCCTGACTTTC. Translation: CAVKEWPGANVLTF.

V and J are TRBV10-3 and TRBJ1-5, with D possibly matching TRBD1 (5 bases). With 2 bases removed from V and 4 bases from J, the gap between germline ends came to 15 bases. CDR3 length equals 16 residues. Germline V gene lookup returns CDR1 ENHRY and CDR2 SYGVKD. CDR3 nucleotide sequence: TGTGCCATCAGTGAGCGGCAGACAGATCTTAATCAGCCCCAGCATTTT. Translated: CAISERQTDLNQPQHF.

The J gene is TRBJ1-4, the V gene TRBV5-1; 11 bases agree with TRBD1. Unmatched junction bases numbered 8, after V lost 3 bases and J lost 1 base. The V gene's germline CDR1 is SGHRS and CDR2 YFSETQ. The CDR3 covers 18 residues. The CDR3 protein is CASSSMFGTGGTNEKLFF. The CDR3 coding sequence is TGCGCCAGCAGCTCCATGTTTGGGACAGGGGGAACTAATGAAAAACTGTTTTTT.

The V call is TRBV7-9, the J call TRBJ1-2; D might be TRBD1 (6 bases). The CDR3 contains 15 residues. Germline V gene sequence: CDR1 SEHNR, CDR2 FQNEAQ (reference sequence). Trimming left V 1 base short and J 4 bases short, with 13 bases between. The CDR3 reads CASSLGTESAYGYTF. The CDR3 DNA sequence: TGTGCCAGCAGCTTAGGGACAGAATCGGCCTATGGCTACACCTTC.

The chain uses TRBV28 and TRBJ1-5, with 7 bases matching TRBD1. The germline V gene has CDR1 MDHEN and CDR2 SYDVKM. This CDR3 comprises 16 residues. V was clipped by 6 bases and J by 8 bases; unmatched bases: 16. The CDR3 DNA sequence: TGTGCCAGCAGACCAGGGGGTGGGCAATCATTCGAGCCCCAGCATTTT. This translates into CASRPGGGQSFEPQHF.

This chain connects TRBV6-6 to TRBJ2-7, with a weak D call TRBD1 (5 bases). V was cut by 10 bases and J by 7 bases, with 14 bases left in between. The CDR3 contains 11 residues. Germline-derived CDR1 and CDR2 are MNHNY and SVGAGI (reference sequence). CDR3 sequence: CATSGFEEQYF. The DNA of the CDR3 is TGTGCCACGTCAGGGTTTGAGGAGCAGTACTTC.

The genes are TRBV30 and TRBJ2-7, with D possibly TRBD1 on 5 matching bases. The germline CDR1 and CDR2 sequences are GTSNPN and SVGIG (reference sequence). V was trimmed by 4 bases and J by 0 bases, leaving 13 bases between them. CDR3 length: 14 residues. This CDR3 reads CAWKIGQGSYEQYF. CDR3 nucleotide sequence: TGTGCCTGGAAAATCGGGCAGGGCTCCTACGAGCAGTACTTC.

This clone has only one observation. V and J are TRBV5-5 and TRBJ2-1; perhaps TRBD1 as D (6 bases). Germline-derived CDR1 and CDR2 are SGHKS and YYEKEE (reference sequence). CDR3 length: 15 residues. Trimming shortened V by 0 bases and J by 3 bases, and 10 bases separated the two germline ends. CDR3 loop: CASSLDRVVYNEQFF. DNA for the CDR3: TGTGCCAGCAGCTTGGACAGGGTTGTCTACAATGAGCAGTTCTTC.

The chain uses TRBV5-1 and TRBJ2-1; 8 nucleotides align to TRBD2. The CDR3 has 17 amino acids. With V trimmed by 4 bases and J by 4 bases, 13 bases remained unmatched. The germline CDR1 and CDR2 sequences are SGHRS and YFSETQ. CDR3 protein: CASSLGTRRGDYNEQFF. The CDR3 DNA follows: TGCGCCAGCAGCCTTGGGACCCGGCGGGGGGATTACAATGAGCAGTTCTTC.